The rows below give T cell receptor beta chains drawn from one sample of a study of blood T cell repertoires in COVID-19. Sequencing used immunoSEQ multiplex PCR; TCRdb keeps in-frame clones, though not all of them. Here the sample spans some 270,000 clones, 80% to 90% being singletons. Sequencing used PBMCs or T cells enriched from blood (not recorded which). The receptors stem from a woman between 50 and 59 years old who had been exposed to COVID-19. CDR3s include the opening cysteine and the closing phenylalanine or tryptophan. The order of the fields is J gene, D gene, clone size, V gene, CDR3 DNA, CDR3 protein. D genes are given only for firm matches. Clone size appears in some rows only: once, few, many, or a class for an expanded clone.

>TRBJ2-5|.|.|TRBV18
TGTGCCAGCTCACCTAGAGAGACCCAGTACTTC
CASSPRETQYF
>TRBJ1-1|TRBD1|once|TRBV6-2/TRBV6-3
TGTGCCAGCAGTTACCGGGGACAGGGCACTGAAGCTTTCTTT
CASSYRGQGTEAFF
>TRBJ2-1|TRBD2|.|TRBV28
TGTGCCAGCAGTACCCTATTAGCGGGGGGGCCCGATGAGCAGTTCTTC
CASSTLLAGGPDEQFF
>TRBJ2-3|.|.|TRBV3-1/TRBV3-2
TGTGCCAGCAGCCAAGACCGGGGGGATACGCAGTATTTT
CASSQDRGDTQYF
>TRBJ2-7|TRBD2|.|TRBV3-1/TRBV3-2
TGTGCCAGCAGCCGAGGACTAGCGGGGGGTACTAGCTCCTACGAGCAGTACTTC
CASSRGLAGGTSSYEQYF
>TRBJ2-3|TRBD1|.|TRBV7-2
TGTGCCAGCAGCCCTGACAGGGGACGCACAGATACGCAGTATTTT
CASSPDRGRTDTQYF
>TRBJ1-1|TRBD1|.|TRBV19
TGTGCCGGACGAATTCCTGCCCGGGACAGCAGGAACACTGAAGCTTTCTTT
CAGRIPARDSRNTEAFF
>TRBJ2-7|.|once|TRBV7-9
TGTGCCAGCAGCGCAACGGGCCTAGCCAACTACGAGCAGTACTTC
CASSATGLANYEQYF
>TRBJ1-1|.|.|TRBV29-1
TGCAGCGTTGAGAGAGGGTCCACTGAAGCTTTCTTT
CSVERGSTEAFF
>TRBJ2-7|.|.|TRBV3-1/TRBV3-2
TGTGCCAGCAGCCACGCGGGGGCCACCTACGAGCAGTACTTC
CASSHAGATYEQYF
>TRBJ1-2|.|.|TRBV7-2
TGTGCCAGCAGCTACTCCTTTAGCACGGTCTATGGCTACACCTTC
CASSYSFSTVYGYTF
>TRBJ1-1|TRBD1|.|TRBV19
TGTGCCAGTAAGAGGGACAGCCGGGGGAACACTGAAGCTTTCTTT
CASKRDSRGNTEAFF
>TRBJ1-2|.|.|TRBV5-1
TGCGCCAGCAGCTTTGGACAGCCTAACTATGGCTACACCTTC
CASSFGQPNYGYTF
>TRBJ1-6|.|.|TRBV30
TGTGCCTGGAGCATCGGCGGTTCACCCCTCCACTTT
CAWSIGGSPLHF
>TRBJ1-5|TRBD1|.|TRBV6-2/TRBV6-3
TGTGCCAGCAGTCGACAGGGGGATCAGCCCCAGCATTTT
CASSRQGDQPQHF
>TRBJ1-1|TRBD1|.|TRBV19
TGTGCCAGTAGTACCCAGACAGGGGGCGCGGTGGCTTTCTTT
CASSTQTGGAVAFF
>TRBJ1-5|TRBD1|.|TRBV28
TGTGCCAGCAGTCCGACAGGGGGCTTTCAGCCCCAGCATTTT
CASSPTGGFQPQHF
>TRBJ1-1|.|.|TRBV3-1/TRBV3-2
TGTGCCAGCAGGGCAAACGTTATGAACACTGAAGCTTTCTTT
CASRANVMNTEAFF
>TRBJ1-1|TRBD1|.|TRBV9
TGTGCCAGCAGCAGGGGGCTGAACACTGAAGCTTTCTTT
CASSRGLNTEAFF
>TRBJ2-7|.|once|TRBV29-1
TGCAGCGCTACGACAGCTTCCTACGAGCAGTACTTC
CSATTASYEQYF
>TRBJ2-7|.|.|TRBV4-3
TGCGCCAGCAGCCAAGTACCCAACAGCCGCTACGAGCAGTACTTC
CASSQVPNSRYEQYF
>TRBJ2-2|TRBD1|.|TRBV2
TGTGCCAGGGGGACAGGGGTGGACACCGGGGAGCTGTTTTTT
CARGTGVDTGELFF
>TRBJ2-5|TRBD2|.|TRBV3-1/TRBV3-2
TGTGCCAGCAGCCAAGATATTCCTAGCGGGGGGGCATTTGGATCGGAGACCCAGTACTTC
CASSQDIPSGGAFGSETQYF
>TRBJ2-7|.|.|TRBV5-5
TGTGCCAGCAGCCCCTGCCTCCAAAGCCCAGGGCCCACCTACGAGCAGTACTTC
CASSPCLQSPGPTYEQYF
>TRBJ1-3|.|once|TRBV19
TGTGCCAGTAGTATAAGTGGGCCAAACACCATATATTTT
CASSISGPNTIYF
>TRBJ1-2|.|.|TRBV21-1
TGTGCCAGCAGCAACGCCCCCAAGGGGCAACGATATGGCTACACCTTC
CASSNAPKGQRYGYTF
>TRBJ2-3|TRBD1|once|TRBV24-1
TGTGCCACCAGTGATCCCCAGGGGGCTAGCACAGATACGCAGTATTTT
CATSDPQGASTDTQYF
>TRBJ2-1|TRBD2|.|TRBV3-1/TRBV3-2
TGTGCCAGCAGCCAAGAAGACCTAGCGGGCCCCCGTTCTAGCTCCTACAATGAGCAGTTCTTC
CASSQEDLAGPRSSSYNEQFF
>TRBJ1-1|.|once|TRBV12-3/TRBV12-4
TGTGCCAGCAGTCTCGAGGCGGGGAGGGCTTTCTTT
CASSLEAGRAFF
>TRBJ1-3|.|.|TRBV19
TGTGCCAGTAGTCCCACTACCAACTCTGGAAACACCATATATTTT
CASSPTTNSGNTIYF
>TRBJ2-1|TRBD2|.|TRBV19
TGTGCCAGCTGCCTTAGTTGGGGGGGCTACAATGAGCAGTTCTTC
CASCLSWGGYNEQFF
>TRBJ2-7|.|.|TRBV25-1
TGTGCCAGCAGTGACCCCACCGGGACAGAGCAGTACTTC
CASSDPTGTEQYF
>TRBJ1-1|TRBD1|.|TRBV6-2/TRBV6-3
TGTGCCAGCAGTCGACAGGGCCTCCTTACTGAAGCTTTCTTT
CASSRQGLLTEAFF
>TRBJ2-1|TRBD2|.|TRBV18
TGTGCCAGCTCACCCCGCGCGGGGGGGGAAGAGCAGTTCTTC
CASSPRAGGEEQFF
>TRBJ2-3|TRBD2|.|TRBV19
TGTGCCAGTTCCTTTAGCGGGGGGCTGTCAGATACGCAGTATTTT
CASSFSGGLSDTQYF
>TRBJ2-2|TRBD1|.|TRBV27
TGTGCCAGCAGTTTTCCCGGGACAGGGGGCTCGGTGGGAAAGACCGGGGAGCTGTTTTTT
CASSFPGTGGSVGKTGELFF
>TRBJ1-1|TRBD1|.|TRBV6-2/TRBV6-3
TGTGCCAGCAGTTACGGAGACAGGGGGACTGAAGCTTTCTTT
CASSYGDRGTEAFF
>TRBJ1-2|.|.|TRBV19
TGTGCCAGTAGTGTCCTCCGGGGGGGCTACACCTTC
CASSVLRGGYTF
>TRBJ2-7|.|.|TRBV5-6
TGTGCCAGCAGCCTGGGGCGGGACGAGCAGTACTTC
CASSLGRDEQYF
>TRBJ1-1|TRBD1|.|TRBV5-1
TGCGCCAGCAGCTTGGTTGTGGGACAGGGAGGAACTTTCTTT
CASSLVVGQGGTFF
>TRBJ1-4|TRBD1|.|TRBV28
TGTGCCAGCAGACCAGACAGGGTACGGGAAAAACTGTTTTTT
CASRPDRVREKLFF
>TRBJ1-4|.|once|TRBV2
TGTGCCAGCAGTGAAGTTACAGCCTCCGAAAAACTGTTTTTT
CASSEVTASEKLFF
>TRBJ1-1|TRBD1|few|TRBV6-5
TGTGCCAGCAGGCCCAGGGGGCTGATCACTGAAGCTTTCTTT
CASRPRGLITEAFF
>TRBJ2-7|.|.|TRBV28
TGTGCCAGCAGGCCGTTTGGAGATCCGCGCTCCTACGAGCAGTACTTC
CASRPFGDPRSYEQYF
>TRBJ2-7|TRBD1|.|TRBV6-5
TGTGCCAGCGAGGGAGACAGGGGGAGGCACTTC
CASEGDRGRHF
>TRBJ1-5|TRBD1|.|TRBV2
TGTGCCAGCAGTGAAGGACAGGGGGCTGTGATAGGCAATCAGCCCCAGCATTTT
CASSEGQGAVIGNQPQHF
>TRBJ2-5|TRBD2|.|TRBV7-3
TGTGCCAGCAGCTTTCTAGCGGGCCAAGAGACCCAGTACTTC
CASSFLAGQETQYF
>TRBJ1-2|.|.|TRBV28
TGTGCCAGCAATCTCCCGGCGGAAAACTATGGCTACACCTTC
CASNLPAENYGYTF
>TRBJ1-3|.|.|TRBV29-1
TGCAGCGCAGGGGCTGGAAACACCATATATTTT
CSAGAGNTIYF
>TRBJ2-7|TRBD1|.|TRBV2
TGTGCCAGCATGGGACAGGGCATCTCCTACGAGCAGTACTTC
CASMGQGISYEQYF
>TRBJ1-1|.|.|TRBV27
TGTGCCAGCAGTTTAGGGGCAGGAGTAGGCACTGAAGCTTTCTTT
CASSLGAGVGTEAFF
>TRBJ1-1|TRBD1|.|TRBV6-5
TGTGCCAGCAGTTCCGGGACAGCGGCTTTCTTT
CASSSGTAAFF
>TRBJ1-1|.|.|TRBV12-5
TGTGCTAGTGGTTTGGTTCCTTCTACCGGGACAAGGGCGTCCATGAACACTGAAGCTTTCTTT
CASGLVPSTGTRASMNTEAFF
>TRBJ2-3|TRBD2|.|TRBV6-5
TGTGCCAGCAGTTCCGGGACTAGCTCCACAGATACGCAGTATTTT
CASSSGTSSTDTQYF
>TRBJ2-3|.|.|TRBV21-1
TGTGCCAGCATCCGCTCACTAGCGGCTGAGTGGGGAGATACGCAGTATTTT
CASIRSLAAEWGDTQYF
>TRBJ2-6|.|.|TRBV6-1
TGTGCCAGCAGTGAGGGGCTTGGGGCCAACGTCCTGACTTTC
CASSEGLGANVLTF
>TRBJ2-3|.|once|TRBV29-1
TGCAGCGCTGCACCGGGCTGGAGGGATACGCAGTATTTT
CSAAPGWRDTQYF
>TRBJ1-1|TRBD1|once|TRBV18
TGTGCCAGCTCAGTATTCGGACAGGCCACTGAAGCTTTCTTT
CASSVFGQATEAFF
>TRBJ2-1|TRBD1|few|TRBV10-1
TGCGCCAGCAGTGTGCGGGACAGGGTAAATGAGCAGTTCTTC
CASSVRDRVNEQFF